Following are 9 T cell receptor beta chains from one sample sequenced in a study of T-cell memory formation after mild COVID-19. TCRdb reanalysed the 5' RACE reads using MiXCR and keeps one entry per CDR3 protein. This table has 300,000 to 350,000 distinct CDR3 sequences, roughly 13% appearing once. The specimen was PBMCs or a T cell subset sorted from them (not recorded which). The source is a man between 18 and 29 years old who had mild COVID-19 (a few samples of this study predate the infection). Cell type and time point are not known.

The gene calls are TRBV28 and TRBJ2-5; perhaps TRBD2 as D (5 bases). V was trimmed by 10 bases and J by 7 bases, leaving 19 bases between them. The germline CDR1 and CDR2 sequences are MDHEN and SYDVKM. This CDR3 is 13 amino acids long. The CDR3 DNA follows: TGTGCCATCATGCGGAGCGGCTCTTGGACCCAGTACTTC. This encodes CAIMRSGSWTQYF.

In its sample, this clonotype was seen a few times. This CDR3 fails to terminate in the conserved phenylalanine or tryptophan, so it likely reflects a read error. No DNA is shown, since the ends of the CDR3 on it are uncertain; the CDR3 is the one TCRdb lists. The CDR3 loop reads CARKPRQIR. The gene calls are TRBV21-1 and TRBJ1-1. TRBV21-1 is described as a pseudogene. Including both end residues, the CDR3 is 9 amino acids long.

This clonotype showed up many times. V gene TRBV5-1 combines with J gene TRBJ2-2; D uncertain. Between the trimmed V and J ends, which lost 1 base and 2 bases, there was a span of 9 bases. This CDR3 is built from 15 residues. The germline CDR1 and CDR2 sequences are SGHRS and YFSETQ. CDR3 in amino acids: CASSLSQTNTGELFF. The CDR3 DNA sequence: TGCGCCAGCAGCTTGTCCCAGACTAACACCGGGGAGCTGTTTTTT. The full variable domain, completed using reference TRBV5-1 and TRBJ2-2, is KAGVTQTPRYLIKTRGQQVTLSCSPISGHRSVSWYQQTPGQGLQFLFEYFSETQRNKGNFPGRFSGRQFSNSRSEMNVSTLELGDSALYLCASSLSQTNTGELFFGEGSRLTVL.

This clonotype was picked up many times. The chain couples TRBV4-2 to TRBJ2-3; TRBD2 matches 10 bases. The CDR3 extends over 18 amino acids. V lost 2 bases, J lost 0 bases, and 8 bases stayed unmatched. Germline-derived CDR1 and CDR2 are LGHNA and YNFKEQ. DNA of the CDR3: TGTGCCAGCAGCCAACGGGCCTTACTAGCGGGGAGCACAGATACGCAGTATTTT. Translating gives CASSQRALLAGSTDTQYF.

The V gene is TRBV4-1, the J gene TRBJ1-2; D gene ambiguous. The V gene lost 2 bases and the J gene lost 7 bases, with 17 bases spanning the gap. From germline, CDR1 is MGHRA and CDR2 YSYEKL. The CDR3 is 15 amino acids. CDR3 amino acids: CASSQFEGVRSGYTF. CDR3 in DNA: TGCGCCAGCAGCCAATTCGAGGGCGTTCGTAGTGGCTACACCTTC.

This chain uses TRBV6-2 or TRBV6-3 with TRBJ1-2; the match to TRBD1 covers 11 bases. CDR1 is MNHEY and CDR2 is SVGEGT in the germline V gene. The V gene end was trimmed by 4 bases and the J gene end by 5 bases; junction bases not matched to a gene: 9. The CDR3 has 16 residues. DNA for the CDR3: TGTGCCAGCAGTTCGCGGACAGGGGGCGAGGAATATGGCTACACCTTC. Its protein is CASSSRTGGEEYGYTF.

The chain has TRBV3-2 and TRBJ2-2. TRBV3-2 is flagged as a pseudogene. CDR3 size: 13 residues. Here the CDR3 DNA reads TGTGCCAGCACCCAGGATAACACCGGGGAGCTGTTTTTT. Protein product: CASTQDNTGELFF.

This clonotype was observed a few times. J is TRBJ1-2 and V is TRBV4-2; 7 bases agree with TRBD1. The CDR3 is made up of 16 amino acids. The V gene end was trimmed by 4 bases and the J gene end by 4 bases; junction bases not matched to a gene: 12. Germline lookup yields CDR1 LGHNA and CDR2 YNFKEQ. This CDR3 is CASSLEPGTVSYGYTF. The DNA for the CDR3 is TGTGCCAGCAGCCTCGAACCCGGGACAGTGTCCTATGGCTACACCTTC.

The CDR3 here is CASSFGALTEAFF. The CDR3 DNA is TGTGCCAGCAGCTTTGGGGCTTTGACTGAAGCTTTCTTT. The chain links TRBV7-8 to TRBJ1-1, with D perhaps TRBD1 (5 bases). This CDR3 is built from 13 residues. Trimming stripped 3 bases from V and 5 bases from J, with 10 bases between. The germline V gene encodes CDR1 SGHVS and CDR2 FQNEAQ. The entire variable domain, with the rest obtained from reference TRBV7-8 and TRBJ1-1, is as follows: GAGVSQSPRYKVAKRGQDVALRCDPISGHVSLFWYQQALGQGPEFLTYFQNEAQLDKSGLPSDRFFAERPEGSVSTLKIQRTQQEDSAVYLCASSFGALTEAFFGQGTRLTVV.